This T cell receptor beta chain was recovered during a study of human T cells and chemical hapten exposure. As for the study in general: Readings were taken at 6 days from patch tests that had applied 0.01% DPC to the upper back.

Worth noting for this clonotype: Its target is unknown.

The CDR3 consists of 13 residues. Germline V CDR1 and CDR2: SGHRS, YFSETQ. V shed 4 bases and J shed 7 bases, with 14 bases lying between them. Study results and caveats: Versus controls, expanded TCRs had significantly more large CDR3 similarity clusters.

From the RACE reads, TCRdb called clonotypes with MiXCR, one entry per CDR3 protein. The data show some 90,000 distinct CDR3 sequences, over 10% seen once. Time point defined: patch test 2, 6 weeks after DPC sensitization. Treatment given: therapeutic diphenylcyclopropenone sensitization with weekly scalp DPC. The clonotype comes from a woman aged 40 to 50 with alopecia areata. Some clones in this sample may be carry-over from other donors' samples. The sample was whole blood, taken in connection with sensitization to the hapten diphenylcyclopropenone (DPC). The V gene is TRBV5-1, the J gene TRBJ1-1; D might be TRBD1 (5 bases). CDR3 DNA sequence: TGCGCCAGCAGCCCCGAGGGGAGGGGTGAAGCTTTCTTT. It translates to CASSPEGRGEAFF.